This T cell receptor (beta chain) was sequenced for a study of blood T cell repertoires in COVID-19. Study as a whole: Some COVID-19 samples were acute and others convalescent; all came from the United States, Italy and Spain. PBMCs, B-cell-depleted T cells, or T cells were the source of the cDNA or gDNA that made up the material.

In the authors' workflow: Cell counts per sample came from amplifying reference gene primers. This table comes from immunoSEQ multiplex PCR, and its TCRdb copy is limited to in-frame clones, with some not included. The V and J calls and clone size come from that table; D and trimming were worked out from the DNA. Among over 450,000 clones listed, roughly 91% were seen once. Seattle patients were enrolled while actively infected and followed longitudinally. This CDR3 is 15 amino acids long. Trimming took off 1 base at V and 0 bases at J, with 9 bases between the two ends. The germline V gene encodes CDR1 SGHDN and CDR2 FVKESK.

This sequence originates from a woman aged 50 to 65 with COVID-19, enrolled during active disease. The rearrangement links TRBV14 to TRBJ1-2; perhaps TRBD1 as D (5 bases). The sequencing sample was made of peripheral blood. In DNA, the CDR3 is TGTGCCAGCAGCCAAGGCAGACAGCCTAACTATGGCTACACCTTC. Its protein is CASSQGRQPNYGYTF.